The clone carrying this TCR beta chain was detected many times. Germline V gene data show CDR1 as SGHDN and CDR2 as FVKESK. The V end lost 1 base, the J end lost 12 bases, and 10 bases lay between the germline ends. The CDR3 has 12 amino acids. This sample is part of a study of low-dose radiotherapy and immunotherapy resistance in tumors. Overall study context: One day prior to radiation and immunotherapy, intravenous cyclophosphamide at 200 mg/m2 was given, repeated every two weeks. With cycle 1 day 1 as the start, patients took oral aspirin 300 mg daily for four cycles.

Priming of first-strand cDNA relied on TRAV- and TRBV-specific primers (covering alpha and beta chains). The TCRs were subjected to amplification over approximately 18 PCR cycles employing a constant-region primer in conjunction with a V-primer adapter. TCRdb fed the reads into MiXCR, producing one record per CDR3 protein. Of 85,000 to 100,000 distinct CDR3 sequences listed, 9.4% are singletons. Time point indicated: before trial treatment. As their treatment, donors received nivolumab, ipilimumab, aspirin, low-dose cyclophosphamide and low-dose radiotherapy. Enrollment required an advanced solid tumor negative for tumor-infiltrating lymphocytes.

The chain links TRBV14 to TRBJ2-1; a possible D gene is TRBD2 (6 bases). The sequence derives from a male donor with prostate cancer. The sample in question was PBMCs, obtained before treatment. The CDR3 DNA sequence: TGTGCCAGCAGCCAAGGGGACTTCGGGCAGTTCTTC. Translating gives CASSQGDFGQFF.